These 5 T cell receptor beta chains came from one sample sequenced in a study of T cell clonality in common variable immunodeficiency. Some clones are missing from TCRdb's copy, which holds only in-frame ones; the method was immunoSEQ multiplex PCR. The sample shows roughly 32,000 clones, no singletons; the ten largest hold under 5%. Sequencing was done on a sample of peripheral blood mononuclear cells. The receptors come from a person aged 18 to 69 in good health.

This clone appeared many times. Sequencing ends 3 residues short of the CDR3 end; the germline J gene provides the rest. V usage is TRBV7-2 and J usage is TRBJ1-2, with 10 positions matching TRBD1. Germline lookup yields CDR1 SGHTA and CDR2 FQGNSA. CDR3 length: 14 residues. The V segment lost 5 bases and the J segment 6 bases; nucleotides outside the gene matches: 6. CDR3 amino acids: CASSVTGQGNGYTF. The part of the CDR3 DNA that was read is TGTGCCAGCAGCGTCACGGGACAGGGGAATGGC.

About this clone: The CDR3 extends 3 residues past the end of the read, so its final part is completed from the germline J gene. V gene TRBV19 combines with J gene TRBJ2-2, with 8 nucleotides matching TRBD1. The CDR3 covers 14 residues. From germline, CDR1 is LNHDA and CDR2 SQIVND (reference sequence). The part of the CDR3 DNA that was read is TGTGCCAGTAGAGTCACAGGGGGAAGTGAAAAG. Translating gives CASRVTGGSEK. The CDR3 in its entirety is CASRVTGGSEKLFF.

This clone came up a few times. Coverage ceases 3 residues before the CDR3 finishes, and the germline J gene fills in the end. The V call is TRBV19, the J call TRBJ2-2; no definite D call. Germline V gene sequence: CDR1 LNHDA, CDR2 SQIVND (reference sequence). This CDR3 is 15 amino acids long. CDR3 sequence reads: CASSIGQATNEKLFF. The part of the CDR3 DNA that was read is TGTGCCAGTAGTATCGGCCAAGCAACTAATGAAAAG.

This clone was observed at least ten times. The read is 3 residues too short to cover the CDR3 end, so that end is filled in from the germline J gene. The chain links TRBV2 to TRBJ2-3; 8 nucleotides agree with TRBD1. CDR1 is SNHLY, CDR2 FYNNEI, per germline. The CDR3 covers 16 residues. The ends lost 8 bases at V and 0 bases at J; junction bases unmatched: 10. Incomplete CDR3 DNA: TGTGCCAGCCGACAGGGGCGGCAGATCAGCACAGATACG. This gives the protein CASRQGRQISTDT. The full CDR3 protein is CASRQGRQISTDTQYF.

A few counts support this clone. Possible read error: a much larger clone is one base away. The read gets to within 3 residues of the CDR3 end, and the germline J gene fills in the rest. Other DNA sequences within the sample encode an identical CDR3. V usage is TRBV2 and J usage is TRBJ1-2; TRBD1 agrees at 9 bases. Germline V CDR1 and CDR2: SNHLY, FYNNEI. This CDR3 spans 13 amino acids. CDR3 DNA, as far as it was read: TGTGCCAGAGACAGGGGGGCCGAGTATGGG. Protein sequence: CARDRGAEYG. The CDR3, in full, reads CARDRGAEYGYTF.